One T cell receptor beta chain is described in this entry. Its antigen remains unknown. The CDR3 runs to 12 residues. Per germline, CDR1 SQVTM and CDR2 ANQGSEA. V was pared by 4 bases and J by 6 bases, with 12 bases between. This record comes from a study of Graves' ophthalmopathy and Graves' hyperthyroidism. Only newly diagnosed hyperthyroidism patients aged 18 to 65, with under 2 months' duration, were enrolled. Establishment of the diagnosis relied upon clinical symptoms, serum thyroxine, TRAb, thyroid ultrasound and orbital computed tomography. Amplification of TCR beta CDR3 regions used RNA transcripts. RT-PCR was first run with HTBI primers, then multiplex PCR in a second round. One entry per CDR3 protein results from TCRdb running MiXCR on the multiplex PCR reads. The sample lists over a million distinct CDR3 sequences; 35% to 45% were seen once. General study results and limits: Blood samples also showed most expanded thyroid clonotypes exceeding 0.001 frequency.

The receptor was derived from an adult man with Graves' hyperthyroidism. This chain uses TRBV29-1 with TRBJ1-1; D is unclear. Sequences were obtained from peripheral blood or thyroid tissue (not recorded which). The CDR3: CSVVGSGAEAFF. CDR3 bases: TGCAGCGTTGTAGGATCCGGTGCTGAAGCTTTCTTT.